The T cell receptor (beta chain) under discussion was sequenced for a study of cytotoxic CD8 clonotypes in ibrutinib-treated CLL. V lost 0 bases, J lost 7 bases, and 16 bases lay in between. The length of the CDR3 is 16 residues. The germline gives CDR1 KGHSH, CDR2 LQKENI. Here immunoSEQ multiplex PCR was the method, and the copy in TCRdb shows in-frame clones only, minus some. This sample has about 45,000 clones, with around 73% found just once. This clone has just one count. The input for sequencing was PBMCs, taken after 12 months of ibrutinib treatment. The clonotype was recovered from a human donor with chronic lymphocytic leukemia. The rearrangement joins TRBV18 to TRBJ2-1, with D possibly TRBD2 on 6 matching bases. In nucleotides, the CDR3 is TGTGCCAGCTCACCACCCACTAGCACAGATGGTAATGAGCAGTTCTTC. Translating gives CASSPPTSTDGNEQFF. Together with reference TRBV18 and TRBJ2-1, the CDR3 gives the full variable domain: NAGVMQNPRHLVRRRGQEARLRCSPMKGHSHVYWYRQLPEEGLKFMVYLQKENIIDESGMPKERFSAEFPKEGPSILRIQQVVRGDSAAYFCASSPPTSTDGNEQFFGPGTRLTVL.